The 23 T cell receptor beta chains below come from one sample, sequenced in a study of blood T cells in healthy people across ages. Primers used in a second PCR of about 6 to 11 cycles were a sample-barcoded 5' primer and a J-beta primer mix. MiXCR, applied by TCRdb to the 5' RACE reads, yields one record per CDR3 protein. The table records about 900,000 distinct CDR3 sequences, around 48% of them present only once. The specimen was blood. The receptor set was obtained from a man aged 30 to 39 in good health.

This clonotype was observed a few times. The V call is TRBV28, the J call TRBJ2-3, with D unclear. This CDR3 has 12 residues. V was shortened by 8 bases and J by 1 base, with 7 bases between the two germline ends. Germline lookup yields CDR1 MDHEN and CDR2 SYDVKM. The CDR3 loop is CASCGGTDTQYF. The DNA for the CDR3 is TGTGCCAGCTGTGGGGGCACAGATACGCAGTATTTT.

In its sample, this clonotype was seen once. The chain is built from TRBV7-9 and TRBJ1-1; no firm D call. CDR1 is SEHNR, CDR2 FQNEAQ, per germline (reference sequence). CDR3 size: 14 residues. V was trimmed by 5 bases and J by 0 bases, leaving 10 bases between them. CDR3 bases: TGTGCCAGCAGCCCCGGGAGTTTGAACACTGAAGCTTTCTTT. This translates into CASSPGSLNTEAFF.

About this clonotype: A far bigger clonotype differs at one base, so this is likely a read error. The chain carries TRBV7-2 and TRBJ2-7; D gene uncertain. In germline, CDR1 is SGHTA, CDR2 FQGNSA. Between the trimmed V and J ends, which lost 5 bases and 0 bases, there was a span of 5 bases. This CDR3 spans 12 amino acids. CDR3 nucleotide sequence: TGTGCCAGCAGCGTGAGCTCCTACGAGCAGTACTTC. Translation: CASSVSSYEQYF.

The gene calls are TRBV7-2 and TRBJ2-3; 7 nucleotides match TRBD1. Trimming removed 8 bases from V and 2 bases from J; junction bases left unmatched: 4. This CDR3 is 13 amino acids long. CDR1 and CDR2 (germline): SGHTA, FQGNSA. The CDR3 DNA is TGTGCCAGCGGGGGACAGCCCACAGATACGCAGTATTTT. As protein: CASGGQPTDTQYF.

This clonotype was picked up a small number of times. CDR3 sequence reads: CASSYSSSPVHEQFF. CDR3 nucleotides: TGTGCCAGCAGTTACTCGAGTTCACCGGTCCATGAGCAGTTCTTC. The gene calls are TRBV6-5 and TRBJ2-1; no definite D call. CDR3 size: 15 residues. With 0 bases removed from V and 8 bases from J, the gap between germline ends came to 14 bases. In germline, CDR1 is MNHEY, CDR2 SVGAGI.

The sample holds a few counts of this clonotype. The V gene is TRBV20-1, the J gene TRBJ1-2; D remains ambiguous. Germline values: CDR1 DFQATT, CDR2 SNEGSKA (reference sequence). V lost 0 bases and J 1 base, leaving 6 bases between the germline ends. The CDR3 totals 13 residues. This CDR3 is CSAREAVNYGYTF. Here the CDR3 DNA reads TGCAGTGCTAGAGAGGCGGTTAACTATGGCTACACCTTC.

The chain links TRBV10-3 to TRBJ1-4, with TRBD1 matching 8 bases. The CDR3 has 14 amino acids. V lost 6 bases and J lost 7; bases outside the gene matches: 7. Germline V gives CDR1 ENHRY, CDR2 SYGVKD. The DNA for the CDR3 is TGTGCCATCAGAGGGTCCGGGACAGGTGAAAAACTGTTTTTT. Protein sequence: CAIRGSGTGEKLFF.

This clonotype was detected a few times. Germline and junction disagree at one end, which may indicate a read error. The CDR3 DNA reads as TGCAGTGCTCGGTTACTAGCCAAAAACATTCAGTATTTC. Amino acids: CSARLLAKNIQYF. This chain connects TRBV20-1 to TRBJ2-4, with a possible D match to TRBD2 (6 bases). CDR1 is DFQATT, CDR2 SNEGSKA, per germline (reference sequence). This CDR3 is 13 amino acids long.

The V gene is TRBV4-2, the J gene TRBJ1-2; D is possibly TRBD1 (6 bases). This CDR3 region has 18 residues. The germline V and J ends were trimmed by 3 bases and 1 base, with 21 bases remaining between them. Germline V CDR1 and CDR2: LGHNA, YNFKEQ. In DNA form, the CDR3 reads TGTGCCAGCAGCCATAACTTGCCCAGGGGCAGGGGTAACTATGGCTACACCTTC. Residues: CASSHNLPRGRGNYGYTF.

This clonotype was seen ten or more times. This sequence joins TRBV3-1 and TRBJ1-2; D unresolved. CDR3 size: 14 residues. Per germline, CDR1 LGHDT and CDR2 YNNKEL (reference sequence). V lost 0 bases to trimming and J lost 5 bases, with 10 bases between them. CDR3 sequence: CASSQDAADYGYTF. In DNA, the CDR3 is TGTGCCAGCAGCCAAGATGCGGCTGATTATGGCTACACCTTC.

V is TRBV7-9 and J is TRBJ2-7, with D unclear. Per the germline V gene, CDR1 is SEHNR and CDR2 is FQNEAQ (reference sequence). Trimming stripped 2 bases from V and 11 bases from J, with 10 bases between. This CDR3 spans 11 amino acids. The CDR3 coding sequence is TGTGCCAGCAGCTTAAAGGCAGATGAGTACTTC. It encodes CASSLKADEYF. Filled out from reference TRBV7-9 and TRBJ2-7, the complete variable domain reads DTGVSQNPRHKITKRGQNVTFRCDPISEHNRLYWYRQTLGQGPEFLTYFQNEAQLEKSRLLSDRFSAERPKGSFSTLEIQRTEQGDSAMYLCASSLKADEYFGPGTRLTVT.

About this clonotype itself: This may arise from a read error, as a much more abundant clone is one base away. The CDR3 reads CASWPGQGPQFF. In DNA form, the CDR3 reads TGTGCCAGCTGGCCGGGACAGGGCCCCCAGTTCTTC. The chain links TRBV18 to TRBJ2-1, with 9 bases lining up with TRBD1. The length of the CDR3 is 12 residues. Germline V gene data show CDR1 as KGHSH and CDR2 as LQKENI. The ends lost 7 bases at V and 13 bases at J; junction bases unmatched: 8.

J is TRBJ1-1 and V is TRBV13; D unresolved. The CDR3 covers 15 residues. Trimming pared 5 bases from V and 0 bases from J, leaving 13 bases between. CDR1 and CDR2 (germline): PRHDT, FYEKMQ (reference sequence). CDR3 coding DNA: TGTGCCAGCAGCCCTTTCTTGGGAATGAACACTGAAGCTTTCTTT. Translation gives CASSPFLGMNTEAFF. Full variable domain (rest looked up from reference TRBV13 and TRBJ1-1): AAGVIQSPRHLIKEKRETATLKCYPIPRHDTVYWYQQGPGQDPQFLISFYEKMQSDKGSIPDRFSAQQFSDYHSELNMSSLELGDSALYFCASSPFLGMNTEAFFGQGTRLTVV.

This clonotype occurred many times. The V gene is TRBV5-1, the J gene TRBJ1-2; 8 nucleotides agree with TRBD1. V was pared by 5 bases and J by 4 bases, with 10 bases of the junction left unmatched. CDR3 length equals 15 residues. Germline CDR1 and CDR2: SGHRS and YFSETQ. The CDR3, as DNA: TGCGCCAGCAGTCAGCCGGGACAGGAGTCCTATGGCTACACCTTC. Translating gives CASSQPGQESYGYTF.

This clonotype is a singleton in its sample. Germline and junction disagree at one end, which may indicate a read error. The chain links TRBV4-1 to TRBJ1-2; 8 bases map to TRBD1. The CDR3 sequence is 14 residues long. The germline gives CDR1 MGHRA, CDR2 YSYEKL. The CDR3 DNA follows: TGCGCCAGCAGCCAAGATCGGACAGGGTATGACTACACCTTC. Amino acids: CASSQDRTGYDYTF.

The J gene is TRBJ1-2, the V gene TRBV10-3; 7 bases fit TRBD1. Trimming cost V 4 bases and J 6 bases; bases outside gene matches: 8. CDR1 is ENHRY, CDR2 SYGVKD, per germline. The length of the CDR3 is 14 residues. The CDR3 here is CAISATTGNNGYTF. The CDR3 nucleotides read TGTGCCATCAGTGCAACGACAGGGAATAATGGCTACACCTTC.

J is TRBJ2-1 and V is TRBV7-2; 12 positions match TRBD2. Judging by the DNA end, TRBJ2-7 fits better; the J call may be wrong. This CDR3 contains 15 residues. Germline CDR1 is SGHTA and CDR2 is FQGNSA. In nucleotides, the CDR3 is TGTGCCAGCAGCTCCCTAGCGGGGGGGTACAATGAGCAGTACTTC. Residues: CASSSLAGGYNEQYF.

The J gene is TRBJ1-5, the V gene TRBV2; D remains ambiguous. Trimming stripped 7 bases from V and 6 bases from J, with 13 bases between. CDR1 is SNHLY and CDR2 is FYNNEI in the germline V gene. The CDR3 has 13 residues. This CDR3 reads CASNLGMRQPQHF. The CDR3 DNA sequence: TGTGCCAGCAATCTGGGGATGCGTCAGCCCCAGCATTTT.

This clonotype was seen only once. A read error may produce the germline difference seen at one junction end. This chain uses TRBV7-2 with TRBJ2-7, with a weak D call TRBD1 (6 bases). This CDR3 spans 17 amino acids. The germline gives CDR1 SGHTA, CDR2 FQGNSA. CDR3 region: CASSLQGFPTGTYEQSF. The DNA of the CDR3 is TGTGCCAGCAGCTTACAAGGGTTTCCAACAGGGACCTACGAGCAGTCCTTC.

The chain employs TRBV12-3 or TRBV12-4 and TRBJ1-2; 8 nucleotides agree with TRBD1. The CDR3 spans 12 residues. The trim removed 9 bases at V and 6 bases at J, leaving 6 bases unmatched. The CDR3 sequence is CARTRTGHGYTF. CDR3 DNA: TGTGCCAGGACTAGGACAGGGCATGGCTACACCTTC.

This sequence joins TRBV29-1 and TRBJ2-3; D ambiguous. Germline CDR1 reads SQVTM; CDR2 reads ANQGSEA. Trimming pared 6 bases from V and 1 base from J, leaving 17 bases between. The CDR3 loop spans 15 amino acids. The CDR3 loop reads CSVLSFVGGTDTQYF. The CDR3 DNA follows: TGCAGCGTCCTCTCCTTCGTCGGAGGCACAGATACGCAGTATTTT.

This clonotype was recorded at least ten times. V usage is TRBV20-1 and J usage is TRBJ2-7; tentative D call: TRBD1 (6 bases). Germline V gene sequence: CDR1 DFQATT, CDR2 SNEGSKA (reference sequence). The CDR3 runs 14 residues. The V end lost 6 bases, the J end lost 6 bases, and 21 bases lay between the germline ends. CDR3 sequence reads: CSAQTKNRVGEQYF. CDR3 nucleotide sequence: TGCAGTGCGCAAACGAAGAACAGGGTCGGCGAGCAGTACTTC.

This sequence joins TRBV2 and TRBJ2-5; the D gene is possibly TRBD1 (6 bases). The CDR3 covers 15 residues. The V end lost 5 bases, the J end lost 0 bases, and 13 bases lay between the germline ends. Germline V CDR1 and CDR2: SNHLY, FYNNEI. The CDR3 region has the DNA TGTGCCAGCAGTACTCAGGGGCCGTACCAAGAGACCCAGTACTTC. Its protein product is CASSTQGPYQETQYF.